The text below deals with one T cell receptor (beta chain). Authors' data handling: The assay estimated nucleated cells by amplifying reference gene primers. Data came from immunoSEQ multiplex PCR; TCRdb stores just in-frame clones and leaves some out. V and J calls plus clone size are reproduced from that table; the DNA served to infer D and trimming. Of some 40,000 clones in the sample, over 85% were seen once. After removal of 1 base from V and 1 base from J, the junction contained 8 bases not matched to a gene. Per the germline V gene, CDR1 is SGHRS and CDR2 is YFSETQ. This CDR3 contains 18 residues. This sample is part of a study of blood T cell repertoires in COVID-19. In the study overall: The analysed material was cDNA or gDNA that came from T cells, B-cell-depleted T cells, or PBMCs.

The sequence came from a man aged 50 to 59 with COVID-19, enrolled during active disease. J is TRBJ2-2 and V is TRBV5-1, with 9 bases fitting TRBD1. The sequenced sample consisted of peripheral blood. The CDR3 region has the DNA TGCGCCAGCAGCTTGAGTTTTGGGACAGGGCTGAACACCGGGGAGCTGTTTTTT. Protein sequence: CASSLSFGTGLNTGELFF.